These 26 T cell receptor beta chains were sequenced from one sample in a study of cytomegalovirus exposure and HLA in healthy donors. Assay used: immunoSEQ multiplex PCR; TCRdb lists only in-frame clones, some missing. The sample has some 210,000 clones; around 78% are singletons. What was sequenced was PBMCs. The receptors here all came from a woman under 30 in good health and CMV-seronegative.

The rearrangement joins TRBV2 to TRBJ2-1; D may be TRBD1 (7 bases). The CDR3 has 14 residues. Between the trimmed V and J ends, which lost 10 bases and 2 bases, there was a span of 15 bases. From germline, CDR1 is SNHLY and CDR2 FYNNEI. CDR3 coding DNA: TGTGCCACCTCGGAGGGGGCCACCTACAATGAGCAGTTCTTC. This translates into CATSEGATYNEQFF.

This clone was recorded many times. This chain joins TRBV5-4 and TRBJ1-6; 10 bases agree with TRBD1. J lost 7 bases, V lost 3 bases, and 4 bases had no gene match. CDR1 is SGHNT, CDR2 YYREEE, per germline (reference sequence). The CDR3 is 15 amino acids. DNA of the CDR3: TGTGCCAGCAGCTCTGGGGGACAGGGGAATTCACCCCTCCACTTT. It encodes CASSSGGQGNSPLHF.

The V and J genes are TRBV6-6 and TRBJ1-2, with 9 nucleotides matching TRBD1. The CDR3 loop spans 16 amino acids. From germline, CDR1 is MNHNY and CDR2 SVGAGI (reference sequence). V was pared by 5 bases and J by 3 bases, with 10 bases of the junction left unmatched. The CDR3 reads CASSPGTGYADYGYTF. The CDR3 DNA reads TGTGCCAGCAGTCCCGGGACAGGGTATGCCGACTATGGCTACACCTTC.

This sequence joins TRBV5-6 and TRBJ2-1; 7 bases agree with TRBD2. In germline, CDR1 is SGHDT, CDR2 YYEEEE. CDR3 length: 17 amino acids. V dropped 1 base and J dropped 0; count of bases not matched to a gene: 7. The CDR3 DNA reads as TGTGCCAGCAGCTTGCGGGGGGTCCAAAGCTCCTACAATGAGCAGTTCTTC. Amino acids: CASSLRGVQSSYNEQFF. Based on the CDR3 plus reference TRBV5-6 and TRBJ2-1, the full variable domain is DAGVTQSPTHLIKTRGQQVTLRCSPKSGHDTVSWYQQALGQGPQFIFQYYEEEERQRGNFPDRFSGHQFPNYSSELNVNALLLGDSALYLCASSLRGVQSSYNEQFFGPGTRLTVL.

A single count supports this clone. The genes are TRBV19 and TRBJ2-3; TRBD1 or TRBD2 may be the D gene (5 bases each). The CDR3 loop spans 18 amino acids. V lost 3 bases to trimming and J lost 8 bases, with 27 bases between them. Germline V gene lookup returns CDR1 LNHDA and CDR2 SQIVND (reference sequence). The CDR3 DNA is TGTGCCAGTAGTATTCGGGAAGGGCATGGCCAGGCGCAGGGTACGCAGTATTTT. Translation: CASSIREGHGQAQGTQYF.

The chain combines TRBV6-5 with TRBJ2-7; 9 bases fit TRBD2. The germline V gene has CDR1 MNHEY and CDR2 SVGAGI. J lost 2 bases, V lost 6 bases, and 5 bases had no gene match. The CDR3 has 14 amino acids. CDR3 in amino acids: CASSLGGGAYEQYF. Written as DNA, the CDR3 is TGTGCCAGCAGCCTTGGCGGGGGGGCCTACGAGCAGTACTTC.

The chain links TRBV28 to TRBJ2-7; no firm D call. The V end was cut by 2 bases, the J end by 2 bases, with 7 bases between. The CDR3 loop spans 13 amino acids. Germline V gene data show CDR1 as MDHEN and CDR2 as SYDVKM. CDR3 in DNA: TGTGCCAGCAGTTTAGTAGCCACCTACGAGCAGTACTTC. Encoded protein: CASSLVATYEQYF.

This clone has only a few counts. The CDR3 spells CASSDVPDRENQPQHF. Here the CDR3 DNA reads TGTGCCAGTAGTGACGTACCGGACAGGGAAAATCAGCCCCAGCATTTT. The chain combines TRBV19 with TRBJ1-5; 8 bases agree with TRBD1. With V trimmed by 5 bases and J by 4 bases, 10 bases remained unmatched. Germline CDR1 and CDR2: LNHDA and SQIVND (reference sequence). The CDR3 totals 16 residues.

The chain employs TRBV2 and TRBJ1-2, with 10 positions matching TRBD1. CDR3 length: 15 residues. The germline CDR1 and CDR2 sequences are SNHLY and FYNNEI. The V segment lost 4 bases and the J segment 4 bases; nucleotides outside the gene matches: 6. The CDR3 is CASSVGGQGTYGYTF. CDR3 nucleotide sequence: TGTGCCAGCAGTGTCGGGGGACAGGGGACCTATGGCTACACCTTC. The variable domain in full, completed from reference TRBV2 and TRBJ1-2, reads EPEVTQTPSHQVTQMGQEVILRCVPISNHLYFYWYRQILGQKVEFLVSFYNNEISEKSEIFDDQFSVERPDGSNFTLKIRSTKLEDSAMYFCASSVGGQGTYGYTFGSGTRLTVV.

This rearrangement joins TRBV6-1 to TRBJ1-1, with D possibly being TRBD1 (6 bases). This CDR3 has 18 amino acids. V gave up 1 base and J gave up 4 bases, with 22 bases separating them. CDR1 and CDR2 (germline): MNHNS, SASEGT. This CDR3 is CASSEEWMFSGQSTEAFF. CDR3 DNA: TGTGCCAGCAGTGAAGAATGGATGTTTTCCGGACAGTCCACTGAAGCTTTCTTT.

This chain links TRBV5-1 with TRBJ1-5; no clear D. The CDR3 contains 14 residues. V was clipped by 0 bases and J by 9 bases, with 13 bases between them. Germline-derived CDR1 and CDR2 are SGHRS and YFSETQ. The CDR3, as DNA: TGCGCCAGCAGCTTGGAGCCGAACCGTCTGCCCCAGCATTTT. It translates to CASSLEPNRLPQHF.

The chain recombines TRBV2 with TRBJ1-5; D is possibly TRBD1 (5 bases). The CDR3 contains 14 residues. Germline-derived CDR1 and CDR2 are SNHLY and FYNNEI. Trimming removed 6 bases at V and 1 base at J, with 10 bases between. CDR3 bases: TGTGCCAGCAGGGGGACGTCGAGCAATCAGCCCCAGCATTTT. This translates into CASRGTSSNQPQHF.

This clone was seen a single time. This may stem from a read error, because a much larger clone lies one nucleotide away. Other DNA sequences within the sample encode an identical CDR3. The chain uses TRBV9 and TRBJ1-4, with D maybe TRBD1 (5 bases). Germline V gives CDR1 SGDLS, CDR2 YYNGEE. The CDR3 totals 14 residues. The ends were cut back, 2 bases at V and 7 bases at J, with 12 bases in the middle. The CDR3 spells CASSVGGGGEKLFF. The CDR3 nucleotides read TGTGCCAGCAGCGTGGGGGGAGGAGGTGAAAAACTGTTTTTT.

CDR3 region: CAWSGTGSYNEQFF. DNA of the CDR3: TGTGCCTGGAGTGGTACGGGGTCCTACAATGAGCAGTTCTTC. The gene calls are TRBV30 and TRBJ2-1; D might be TRBD2 (5 bases). Germline assignment: CDR1 GTSNPN and CDR2 SVGIG (reference sequence). The CDR3 runs to 14 residues. Trimming removed 1 base at V and 1 base at J, with 8 bases between.

The chain employs TRBV7-9 and TRBJ2-7; D perhaps matches TRBD2 (5 bases). This CDR3 comprises 15 residues. Trimming cost V 5 bases and J 5 bases, with 19 bases left between them. Germline CDR1 reads SEHNR; CDR2 reads FQNEAQ (reference sequence). CDR3 DNA: TGTGCCAGCAGCCCGTCCAGCGGCCGGGCTCACGAGCAGTACTTC. Its protein is CASSPSSGRAHEQYF.

CDR3 sequence reads: CASSQAGGEQFF. As DNA, the CDR3 is TGCGCCAGCAGCCAAGCTGGGGGTGAGCAGTTCTTC. The chain links TRBV4-1 to TRBJ2-1; the D call may be TRBD1 or TRBD2 (5 bases each). V lost 1 base, J lost 9 bases, and 7 bases lay in between. This CDR3 contains 12 residues. The germline CDR1 and CDR2 sequences are MGHRA and YSYEKL.

The chain links TRBV6-5 to TRBJ2-1, with 8 bases fitting TRBD2. Germline CDR1 reads MNHEY; CDR2 reads SVGAGI. V was pared by 4 bases and J by 9 bases, with 8 bases of the junction left unmatched. The CDR3 covers 14 residues. DNA for the CDR3: TGTGCCAGCAGTTGGGGACTAGTCAACGGTGAGCAGTTCTTC. Its translation: CASSWGLVNGEQFF.

V usage is TRBV6-1 and J usage is TRBJ2-3; 14 positions agree with TRBD2. Germline-derived CDR1 and CDR2 are MNHNS and SASEGT. V was pared by 4 bases and J by 0 bases, with 6 bases of the junction left unmatched. The CDR3 runs to 18 residues. CDR3 loop: CASSGTSGGTESTDTQYF. The CDR3 DNA reads as TGTGCCAGCAGTGGGACTAGCGGGGGGACCGAGAGCACAGATACGCAGTATTTT.

This clone came up a few times. V usage is TRBV18 and J usage is TRBJ1-2, with D maybe TRBD1 (6 bases). The V gene's germline CDR1 is KGHSH and CDR2 LQKENI. V gave up 1 base and J gave up 9 bases, with 18 bases separating them. CDR3 size: 15 residues. CDR3 in DNA: TGTGCCAGCTCACCACTTGGGGCCTCGGGGGACAGCTACACCTTC. This translates into CASSPLGASGDSYTF.

V gene TRBV27 combines with J gene TRBJ1-3; TRBD1 is a possible D gene (6 bases). V lost 6 bases and J 0 bases, leaving 12 bases between the germline ends. This CDR3 region has 15 residues. CDR1 MNHEY and CDR2 SMNVEV come from the germline V gene (reference sequence). In DNA form, the CDR3 reads TGTGCCAGCAGCATTAGGGGGGCCTCTGGAAACACCATATATTTT. Translated: CASSIRGASGNTIYF.

The chain recombines TRBV30 with TRBJ1-1; D uncertain. Germline V gene lookup returns CDR1 GTSNPN and CDR2 SVGIG (reference sequence). Trimming left V 3 bases short and J 1 base short, with 15 bases between. The CDR3 spans 15 residues. The CDR3 protein is CAWSFVGRENTEAFF. CDR3 coding DNA: TGTGCCTGGAGCTTCGTGGGCCGAGAGAACACTGAAGCTTTCTTT.

This clone was seen a single time. The chain joins TRBV9 to TRBJ1-6, with 7 positions matching TRBD1. Germline V gene data show CDR1 as SGDLS and CDR2 as YYNGEE. CDR3 size: 19 residues. Trimming cost V 3 bases and J 10 bases; bases outside gene matches: 22. In DNA, the CDR3 is TGTGCCAGCAGCGCTCTTCCCCACGGACAGGATTGGGGGAACTCACCCCTCCACTTT. It specifies CASSALPHGQDWGNSPLHF.

This clone was counted a few times. The genes are TRBV6-4 and TRBJ1-4; D is perhaps TRBD1 (6 bases). V was shortened by 4 bases and J by 8 bases, with 11 bases between the two germline ends. This CDR3 is built from 13 residues. In germline, CDR1 is MRHNA, CDR2 SNTAGT. CDR3 protein: CASSVQGGEKLFF. The CDR3 DNA reads as TGTGCCAGCAGTGTACAGGGTGGAGAAAAACTGTTTTTT.

The chain has TRBV7-3 and TRBJ2-1, with a tentative D call TRBD1 (5 bases). The CDR3 is 13 amino acids. Trimming removed 5 bases from V and 4 bases from J, with 9 bases in between. CDR1 SGHTA and CDR2 FQGTGA come from the germline V gene. This chain's CDR3 is CASSRDSYNEQFF. DNA for the CDR3: TGTGCCAGCAGCCGAGACAGTTACAATGAGCAGTTCTTC.

The chain uses TRBV11-2 and TRBJ2-1, with 9 bases aligning to TRBD2. CDR1 is SGHAT and CDR2 is FQNNGV in the germline V gene. V shed 5 bases, J shed 7 bases, and the junction held 12 bases outside the gene matches. The CDR3 is made up of 16 amino acids. DNA of the CDR3: TGTGCCAGCAGCCCGAGGGCGGGAGGGACTACAAATGAGCAGTTCTTC. This translates into CASSPRAGGTTNEQFF.

V usage is TRBV5-8 and J usage is TRBJ1-1; tentative D call: TRBD1 (5 bases). V dropped 5 bases and J dropped 3 bases, with 17 bases sitting between them. The CDR3 consists of 15 residues. Germline CDR1 SGHTS, CDR2 YDEGEE. This CDR3 is CASSYWGPGYTEAFF. CDR3 DNA sequence: TGTGCCAGCAGTTATTGGGGACCCGGGTACACTGAAGCTTTCTTT.